This T cell receptor beta chain was captured in a study of T-cell memory formation after mild COVID-19. Study information: TCR clustering was largely donor specific.

In TCRdb, the 5' RACE reads were re-called with MiXCR into one record per CDR3 protein. The sample records 200,000 to 300,000 distinct CDR3 sequences, over 9% being singletons. CDR3 length: 17 residues. J lost 2 bases, V lost 2 bases, and 9 bases had no gene match. The germline gives CDR1 SGHTA, CDR2 FQGTGA. This clonotype was found a few times. The source of this sequence is a man younger than 30 who had mild COVID-19 (a few samples of this study predate the infection). Cell type and time point are not known. The rearrangement links TRBV7-3 to TRBJ2-5; 9 nucleotides agree with TRBD1. The specimen was PBMCs or a T cell subset sorted from them (not recorded which). CDR3 loop: CASSLSGTGGGQETQYF. The DNA of the CDR3 is TGTGCCAGCAGCTTATCGGGAACAGGGGGCGGACAAGAGACCCAGTACTTC.